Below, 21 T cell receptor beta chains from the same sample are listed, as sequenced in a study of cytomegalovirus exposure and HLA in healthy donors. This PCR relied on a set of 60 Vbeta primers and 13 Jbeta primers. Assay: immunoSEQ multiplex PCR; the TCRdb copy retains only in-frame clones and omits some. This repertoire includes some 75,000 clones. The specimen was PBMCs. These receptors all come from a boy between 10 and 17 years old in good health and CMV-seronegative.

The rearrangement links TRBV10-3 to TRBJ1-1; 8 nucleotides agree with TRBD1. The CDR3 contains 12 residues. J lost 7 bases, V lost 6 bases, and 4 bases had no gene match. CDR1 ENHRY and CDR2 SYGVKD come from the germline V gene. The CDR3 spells CAISYDRGEAFF. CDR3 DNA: TGTGCCATCAGCTACGACAGGGGTGAAGCTTTCTTT.

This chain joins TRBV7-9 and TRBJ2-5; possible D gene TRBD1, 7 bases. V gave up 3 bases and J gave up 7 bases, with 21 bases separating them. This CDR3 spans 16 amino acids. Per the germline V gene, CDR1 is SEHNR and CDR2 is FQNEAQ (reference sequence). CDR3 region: CASSFSETGRLGTQYF. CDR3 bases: TGTGCCAGCAGCTTCTCAGAGACAGGGAGGCTCGGGACCCAGTACTTC. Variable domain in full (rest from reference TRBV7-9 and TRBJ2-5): DTGVSQNPRHKITKRGQNVTFRCDPISEHNRLYWYRQTLGQGPEFLTYFQNEAQLEKSRLLSDRFSAERPKGSFSTLEIQRTEQGDSAMYLCASSFSETGRLGTQYFGPGTRLLVL.

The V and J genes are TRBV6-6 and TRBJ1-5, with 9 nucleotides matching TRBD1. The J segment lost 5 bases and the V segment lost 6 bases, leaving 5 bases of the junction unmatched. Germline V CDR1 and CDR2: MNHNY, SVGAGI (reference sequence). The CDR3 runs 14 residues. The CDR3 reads CASSPGTGYQPQHF. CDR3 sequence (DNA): TGTGCCAGCAGCCCCGGGACAGGGTATCAGCCCCAGCATTTT.

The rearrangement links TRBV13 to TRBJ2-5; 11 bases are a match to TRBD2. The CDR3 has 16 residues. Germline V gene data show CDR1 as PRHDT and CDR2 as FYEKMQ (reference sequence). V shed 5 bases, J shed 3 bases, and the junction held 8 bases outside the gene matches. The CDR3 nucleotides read TGTGCCAGCAGCCCCGAGGGGACTAGCGGAGAAGAGACCCAGTACTTC. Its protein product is CASSPEGTSGEETQYF.

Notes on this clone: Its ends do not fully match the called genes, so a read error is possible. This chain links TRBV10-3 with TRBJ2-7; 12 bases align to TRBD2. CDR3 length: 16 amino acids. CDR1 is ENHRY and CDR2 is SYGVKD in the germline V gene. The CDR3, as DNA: TGTGCCAGCAGTGAGGGGCTAGCGGGGGGGGCCTACGAGCAGTACTTC. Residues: CASSEGLAGGAYEQYF.

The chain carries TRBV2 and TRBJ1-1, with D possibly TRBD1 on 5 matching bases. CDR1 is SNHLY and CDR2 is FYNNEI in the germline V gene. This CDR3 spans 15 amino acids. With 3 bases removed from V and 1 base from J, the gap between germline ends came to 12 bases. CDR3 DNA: TGTGCCAGCAGTGAGGGCAGGGTTAGGAACACTGAAGCTTTCTTT. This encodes CASSEGRVRNTEAFF.

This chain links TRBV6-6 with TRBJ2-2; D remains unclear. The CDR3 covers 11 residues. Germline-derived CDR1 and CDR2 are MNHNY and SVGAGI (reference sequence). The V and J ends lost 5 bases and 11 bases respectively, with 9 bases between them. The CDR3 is CASSASIELFF. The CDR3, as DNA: TGTGCCAGCAGTGCGTCTATAGAGCTGTTTTTT.

CDR3 sequence (DNA): TGTGCCAGCAGGGGACAGTTGAACACTGAAGCTTTCTTT. This sequence encodes CASRGQLNTEAFF. V usage is TRBV5-4 and J usage is TRBJ1-1; 7 bases match TRBD1. Germline values: CDR1 SGHNT, CDR2 YYREEE (reference sequence). CDR3 length: 13 residues. V lost 5 bases to trimming and J lost 0 bases; unmatched junction nucleotides: 1.

The chain's CDR3 is CASGPNEKLFF. The CDR3, as DNA: TGTGCCAGCGGGCCCAATGAAAAACTGTTTTTT. The gene calls are TRBV25-1 and TRBJ1-4; D remains unclear. Germline V gene sequence: CDR1 MGHDK, CDR2 SYGVNS. The V gene lost 8 bases and the J gene lost 5 bases, with 6 bases spanning the gap. CDR3 length: 11 residues. Drawing the rest from reference TRBV25-1 and TRBJ1-4, the complete variable domain is EADIYQTPRYLVIGTGKKITLECSQTMGHDKMYWYQQDPGMELHLIHYSYGVNSTEKGDLSSESTVSRIRTEHFPLTLESARPSHTSQYLCASGPNEKLFFGSGTQLSVL.

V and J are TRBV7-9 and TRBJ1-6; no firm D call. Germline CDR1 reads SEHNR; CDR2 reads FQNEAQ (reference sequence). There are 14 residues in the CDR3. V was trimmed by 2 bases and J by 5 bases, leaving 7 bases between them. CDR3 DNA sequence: TGTGCCAGCAGCTTACATCTAGATAATTCACCCCTCCACTTT. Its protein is CASSLHLDNSPLHF.

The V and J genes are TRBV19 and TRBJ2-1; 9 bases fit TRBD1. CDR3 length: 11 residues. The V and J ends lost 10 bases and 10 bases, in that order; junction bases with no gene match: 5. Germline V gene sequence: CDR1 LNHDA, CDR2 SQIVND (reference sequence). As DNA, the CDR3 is TGTGCCACTAGACAGGGGGTAGAGCAGTTCTTC. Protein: CATRQGVEQFF. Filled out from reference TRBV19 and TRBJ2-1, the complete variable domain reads DGGITQSPKYLFRKEGQNVTLSCEQNLNHDAMYWYRQDPGQGLRLIYYSQIVNDFQKGDIAEGYSVSREKKESFPLTVTSAQKNPTAFYLCATRQGVEQFFGPGTRLTVL.

In DNA, the CDR3 is TGTGCCAGCAGCTTGGATAGCGGCCCGACGTACTTC. Its translation is CASSLDSGPTYF. The V call is TRBV5-4, the J call TRBJ2-5; a possible D gene is TRBD2 (6 bases). Trimming took 0 bases from V and 13 from J, leaving 13 bases between them. This CDR3 region has 12 residues. CDR1 SGHNT and CDR2 YYREEE come from the germline V gene (reference sequence).

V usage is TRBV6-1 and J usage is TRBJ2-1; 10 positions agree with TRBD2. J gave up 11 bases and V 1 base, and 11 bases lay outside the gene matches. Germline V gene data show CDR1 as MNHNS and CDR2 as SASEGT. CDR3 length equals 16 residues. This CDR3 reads CASSEEPAGGGNKQFF. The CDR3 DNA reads TGTGCCAGCAGTGAAGAACCAGCGGGAGGGGGAAATAAGCAGTTCTTC.

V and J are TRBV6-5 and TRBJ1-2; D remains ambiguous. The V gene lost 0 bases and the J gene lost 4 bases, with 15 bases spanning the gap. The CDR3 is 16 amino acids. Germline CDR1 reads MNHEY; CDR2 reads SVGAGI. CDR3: CASSYSHGQQLYGYTF. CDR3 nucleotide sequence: TGTGCCAGCAGTTACTCTCATGGGCAGCAACTCTATGGCTACACCTTC.

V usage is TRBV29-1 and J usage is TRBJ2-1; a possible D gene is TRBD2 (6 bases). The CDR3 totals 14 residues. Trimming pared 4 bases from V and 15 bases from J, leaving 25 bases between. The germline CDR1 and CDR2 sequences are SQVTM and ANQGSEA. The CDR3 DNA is TGCAGCGTTGGACTAGTGTTGAGGGCAGAGACTAGGTTCTTC. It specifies CSVGLVLRAETRFF.

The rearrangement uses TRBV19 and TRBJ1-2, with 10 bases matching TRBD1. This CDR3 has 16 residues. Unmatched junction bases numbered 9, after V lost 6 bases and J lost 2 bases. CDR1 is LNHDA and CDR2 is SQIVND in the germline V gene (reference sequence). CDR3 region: CASRDVGTGANYGYTF. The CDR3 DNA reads TGTGCCAGTAGGGACGTTGGGACAGGGGCCAACTATGGCTACACCTTC. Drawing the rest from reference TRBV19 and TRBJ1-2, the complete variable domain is DGGITQSPKYLFRKEGQNVTLSCEQNLNHDAMYWYRQDPGQGLRLIYYSQIVNDFQKGDIAEGYSVSREKKESFPLTVTSAQKNPTAFYLCASRDVGTGANYGYTFGSGTRLTVV.

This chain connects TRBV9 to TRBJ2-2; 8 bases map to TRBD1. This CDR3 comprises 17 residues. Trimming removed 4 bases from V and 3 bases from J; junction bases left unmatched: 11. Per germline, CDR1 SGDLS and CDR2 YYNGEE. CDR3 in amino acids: CASSPLGQGKHTGELFF. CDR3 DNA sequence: TGTGCCAGCAGCCCTCTTGGACAGGGAAAACACACCGGGGAGCTGTTTTTT.

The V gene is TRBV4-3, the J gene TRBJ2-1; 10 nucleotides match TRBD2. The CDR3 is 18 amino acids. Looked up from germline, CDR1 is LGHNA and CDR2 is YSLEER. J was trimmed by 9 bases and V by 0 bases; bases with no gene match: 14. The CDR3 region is CASSQDRRAGGPSFEQFF. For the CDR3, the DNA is TGCGCCAGCAGCCAAGATCGGCGAGCGGGAGGGCCGTCGTTTGAGCAGTTCTTC.

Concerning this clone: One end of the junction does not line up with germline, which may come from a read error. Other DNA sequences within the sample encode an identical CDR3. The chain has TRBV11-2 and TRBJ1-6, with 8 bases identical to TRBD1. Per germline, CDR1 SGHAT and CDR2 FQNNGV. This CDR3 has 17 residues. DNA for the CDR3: TGTGCCAGCAGCCCGATTCCCCGGACAGGGAGTAATTCACCCCTACACTTT. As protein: CASSPIPRTGSNSPLHF.

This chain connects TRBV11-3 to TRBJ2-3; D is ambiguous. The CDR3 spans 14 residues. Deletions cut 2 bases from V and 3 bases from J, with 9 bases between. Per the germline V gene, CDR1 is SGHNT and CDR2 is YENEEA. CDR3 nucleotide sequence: TGTGCCAGCAGCTTATACCCCCAGACAGATACGCAGTATTTT. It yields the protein CASSLYPQTDTQYF.

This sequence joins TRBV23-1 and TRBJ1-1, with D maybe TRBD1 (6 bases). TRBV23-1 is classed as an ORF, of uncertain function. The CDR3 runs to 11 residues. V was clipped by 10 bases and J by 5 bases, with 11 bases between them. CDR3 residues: CANRVGTEAFF. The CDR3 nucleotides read TGCGCCAACAGGGTCGGGACTGAAGCTTTCTTT.